The 5 T cell receptor beta chains below come from one sample, sequenced in a study of cytomegalovirus exposure and HLA in healthy donors. Primers for the PCR totalled 60 Vbeta and 13 Jbeta. Measured with immunoSEQ multiplex PCR; TCRdb has only the in-frame clones, and not every one. The repertoire holds 210,000 or so clones, with around 80% as singletons. Source material: PBMCs. The receptors shown here come from a woman aged 60-75 years in good health and CMV-seropositive.

The chain carries TRBV10-2 and TRBJ2-2, with D tentatively TRBD2 (6 bases). V was cut by 9 bases and J by 3 bases, with 17 bases left in between. This CDR3 is built from 15 residues. Germline values: CDR1 WSHSY, CDR2 SAAADI. CDR3 region: CASSSGGPYTGELFF. DNA of the CDR3: TGCGCCAGTAGTAGTGGAGGGCCATACACCGGGGAGCTGTTTTTT.

J is TRBJ1-5 and V is TRBV19; D is perhaps TRBD1 (5 bases). Germline V gene data show CDR1 as LNHDA and CDR2 as SQIVND (reference sequence). Trimming took off 5 bases at V and 2 bases at J, with 16 bases between the two ends. The CDR3 spans 16 residues. CDR3 in DNA: TGTGCCAGTAGTTCCCGCGGGGCTAGGGGCAATCAGCCCCAGCATTTT. Residues: CASSSRGARGNQPQHF. The complete variable domain, with remaining parts taken from reference TRBV19 and TRBJ1-5, reads DGGITQSPKYLFRKEGQNVTLSCEQNLNHDAMYWYRQDPGQGLRLIYYSQIVNDFQKGDIAEGYSVSREKKESFPLTVTSAQKNPTAFYLCASSSRGARGNQPQHFGDGTRLSIL.

The chain employs TRBV18 and TRBJ2-6; TRBD1 might be the D (5 bases). Between the trimmed V and J ends, which lost 6 bases and 8 bases, there was a span of 17 bases. The CDR3 is 15 amino acids. From germline, CDR1 is KGHSH and CDR2 LQKENI. CDR3 sequence (DNA): TGTGCCAGCTCCCGTACCGGCCCAGGGTCCAACGTCCTGACTTTC. The encoded protein is CASSRTGPGSNVLTF. The full variable domain, with the rest looked up from reference TRBV18 and TRBJ2-6, is NAGVMQNPRHLVRRRGQEARLRCSPMKGHSHVYWYRQLPEEGLKFMVYLQKENIIDESGMPKERFSAEFPKEGPSILRIQQVVRGDSAAYFCASSRTGPGSNVLTFGAGSRLTVL.

The chain is built from TRBV7-9 and TRBJ2-7, with 9 bases fitting TRBD2. V trimming: 2 bases; J trimming: 2 bases; junction bases outside the gene matches: 4. The CDR3 is 15 residues long. The germline CDR1 and CDR2 sequences are SEHNR and FQNEAQ (reference sequence). CDR3 amino acids: CASSLPAGGTYEQYF. For the CDR3, the DNA is TGTGCCAGCAGCTTACCGGCGGGAGGGACCTACGAGCAGTACTTC.

The J gene is TRBJ1-2, the V gene TRBV18; TRBD1 matches 9 bases. Trimming took 2 bases from V and 0 from J; bases not matched to a gene: 10. Germline CDR1 and CDR2: KGHSH and LQKENI. The length of the CDR3 is 18 residues. The CDR3: CASSPNGGQGAPNYGYTF. The CDR3 region has the DNA TGTGCCAGCTCACCAAATGGGGGACAGGGCGCCCCTAACTATGGCTACACCTTC.